Listed here are 11 T cell receptor beta chains from one sample, sequenced in a study of immune evolution from preneoplasia to lung adenocarcinoma. Assay used: immunoSEQ multiplex PCR; TCRdb lists only in-frame clones, some missing. The data show roughly 40,000 clones, about 74% seen once. The specimen sequenced was FFPE invasive lung adenocarcinoma tissue. These receptor sequences come from a person between 60 and 69 years old with lung adenocarcinoma.

The chain is built from TRBV6-1 and TRBJ2-7; TRBD2 agrees at 7 bases. The CDR3 totals 14 residues. Germline V CDR1 and CDR2: MNHNS, SASEGT. Losses at the gene ends were 1 base for V and 6 bases for J; bases not matched to a gene: 6. CDR3 amino acids: CASSEGGRAGEQYF. Here the CDR3 DNA reads TGTGCCAGCAGTGAAGGAGGGAGGGCCGGCGAGCAGTACTTC.

Turning to this clone: Other DNA sequences in this sample translate to the same CDR3. The chain couples TRBV5-1 to TRBJ2-1; the D is unclear. The CDR3 consists of 14 residues. Germline values: CDR1 SGHRS, CDR2 YFSETQ. V was cut by 0 bases and J by 1 base, with 5 bases left in between. The DNA of the CDR3 is TGCGCCAGCAGCTTGGCTACTTCCTACAATGAGCAGTTCTTC. It yields the protein CASSLATSYNEQFF.

CDR3 sequence reads: CASSLGRLSYEQYF. The CDR3 nucleotides are TGTGCCAGCAGCTTAGGGCGGCTCTCCTACGAGCAGTACTTC. This chain joins TRBV7-2 and TRBJ2-7; D uncertain. CDR1 is SGHTA and CDR2 is FQGNSA in the germline V gene. V lost 1 base, J lost 0 bases, and 7 bases lay in between. The length of the CDR3 is 14 residues.

The rearrangement joins TRBV5-1 to TRBJ2-1; tentative D call: TRBD1 (6 bases). Trimming took 0 bases from V and 11 from J, leaving 15 bases between them. Per the germline V gene, CDR1 is SGHRS and CDR2 is YFSETQ. The CDR3 length is 14 residues. The CDR3 is CASSLGQETMKQFF. For the CDR3, the DNA is TGCGCCAGCAGCTTGGGACAGGAAACAATGAAGCAGTTCTTC.

The DNA of the CDR3 is TGTGCCAGCAGCGTAGGAAGGCGGGAGCTCACCGGGGAGCTGTTTTTT. Amino acids: CASSVGRRELTGELFF. V is TRBV9 and J is TRBJ2-2; 7 bases are shared with TRBD2. There are 16 residues in the CDR3. Unmatched junction bases numbered 6, after V lost 0 bases and J lost 4 bases. Germline values: CDR1 SGDLS, CDR2 YYNGEE.

The J gene is TRBJ2-1, the V gene TRBV11-2; 7 nucleotides line up with TRBD2. The CDR3 length is 17 residues. In germline, CDR1 is SGHAT, CDR2 FQNNGV. V was pared by 2 bases and J by 9 bases, with 16 bases of the junction left unmatched. CDR3 protein: CASSLRVGGSPTGEQFF. CDR3 nucleotides: TGTGCCAGCAGCTTAAGGGTGGGAGGGTCTCCGACCGGTGAGCAGTTCTTC.

The chain combines TRBV6-1 with TRBJ2-3, with D unclear. The CDR3 has 12 amino acids. Trimming took off 2 bases at V and 2 bases at J, with 2 bases between the two ends. Germline CDR1 reads MNHNS; CDR2 reads SASEGT. In DNA, the CDR3 is TGTGCCAGCAGTGAAAACACAGATACGCAGTATTTT. Translated, it gives CASSENTDTQYF.

The chain carries TRBV19 and TRBJ1-2; 7 positions agree with TRBD1. The CDR3 runs 16 residues. J gave up 2 bases and V 6 bases, and 12 bases lay outside the gene matches. Germline loops: CDR1 LNHDA, CDR2 SQIVND (reference sequence). The CDR3 reads CASRMIRGGKNYGYTF. The CDR3 DNA follows: TGTGCCAGTAGAATGATTCGAGGGGGCAAAAACTATGGCTACACCTTC.

The rearrangement uses TRBV7-6 and TRBJ1-4; D remains unclear. CDR1 is SGHVS, CDR2 FNYEAQ, per germline. The CDR3 spans 17 residues. The germline V and J ends were trimmed by 0 bases and 0 bases, with 11 bases remaining between them. CDR3 DNA: TGTGCCAGCAGCTTAGCAGCGACCTCGGCAACTAATGAAAAACTGTTTTTT. Protein: CASSLAATSATNEKLFF.

This clone was picked up a small number of times. V and J are TRBV7-3 and TRBJ2-1, with D perhaps TRBD1 or TRBD2 (6 bases each). The ends were cut back, 6 bases at V and 2 bases at J, with 23 bases in the middle. CDR3 size: 18 residues. CDR1 is SGHTA and CDR2 is FQGTGA in the germline V gene. DNA of the CDR3: TGTGCCAGCAGTAAGCGTATAGGGGGAGGCCTTACCTACAATGAGCAGTTCTTC. This codes for CASSKRIGGGLTYNEQFF.

The J gene is TRBJ2-7, the V gene TRBV10-2; TRBD2 agrees at 7 bases. The CDR3 has 14 amino acids. Trimming took 2 bases from V and 7 from J; bases not matched to a gene: 8. Per the germline V gene, CDR1 is WSHSY and CDR2 is SAAADI. The CDR3 DNA reads as TGCGCCAGCAGTGAGCGACTAGCCCGCGGGGAGCAGTACTTC. It codes for CASSERLARGEQYF.